A single sample is the source of the 24 T cell receptor beta chains below, sequenced in a study of CD4+ T cells in melanoma. The protocol was immunoSEQ multiplex PCR, while the TCRdb copy is restricted to in-frame clones and leaves out a portion. The sample lists some 50,000 clones, 80% to 90% seen once, with 12% in the top ten. Sequencing was carried out using peripheral blood. The receptors originated from a human donor with melanoma.

CDR3 bases: TGTGCCAGCAGCCCCTACCGTAGGACAGCTCCTAATTCACCCCTCCACTTT. It specifies CASSPYRRTAPNSPLHF. The chain employs TRBV9 and TRBJ1-6; possible D gene TRBD1, 6 bases. The CDR3 covers 17 residues. Trimming took 4 bases from V and 6 from J, leaving 20 bases between them. Germline CDR1 and CDR2: SGDLS and YYNGEE.

This rearrangement joins TRBV18 to TRBJ2-7; D is unresolved. This CDR3 region has 14 residues. The V end was cut by 3 bases, the J end by 2 bases, with 11 bases between. The germline CDR1 and CDR2 sequences are KGHSH and LQKENI. Here the CDR3 DNA reads TGTGCCAGCTCACCCGTTAAGGCAACCTACGAGCAGTACTTC. Protein sequence: CASSPVKATYEQYF.

The chain uses TRBV5-1 and TRBJ2-1, with TRBD2 identical over 9 bases. Germline V lookup: CDR1 SGHRS, CDR2 YFSETQ. This CDR3 contains 14 residues. V gave up 1 base and J gave up 9 bases; unmatched junction bases: 5. The CDR3 here is CASSLRAGGGEQFF. The CDR3 nucleotides read TGCGCCAGCAGCTTGCGTGCGGGGGGGGGTGAGCAGTTCTTC.

This chain uses TRBV6-4 with TRBJ1-6, with D perhaps TRBD1 (6 bases). Looked up from germline, CDR1 is MRHNA and CDR2 is SNTAGT. V was pared by 6 bases and J by 7 bases, with 16 bases between. This CDR3 spans 15 amino acids. CDR3 nucleotides: TGTGCCAGCAGATCTTACAGGGAAGGCAATTCACCCCTCCACTTT. This translates into CASRSYREGNSPLHF.

The rearrangement links TRBV6-5 to TRBJ1-3, with 8 nucleotides matching TRBD1. The germline V gene has CDR1 MNHEY and CDR2 SVGAGI. V shed 8 bases and J 2 bases; nucleotides not matched to a gene: 8. The CDR3 sequence is 15 residues long. The DNA for the CDR3 is TGTGCCAGCTCGTACGGACAGGGCACTGGAAACACCATATATTTT. Protein product: CASSYGQGTGNTIYF.

The genes are TRBV7-2 and TRBJ1-2, with 7 bases matching TRBD1. In germline, CDR1 is SGHTA, CDR2 FQGNSA. The CDR3 sequence is 16 residues long. Unmatched junction bases numbered 14, after V lost 5 bases and J lost 5 bases. CDR3 residues: CASSAGEGANRYGYTF. CDR3 DNA: TGTGCCAGCAGCGCTGGGGAGGGGGCTAACCGGTATGGCTACACCTTC.

The rearrangement links TRBV5-6 to TRBJ1-1; 8 bases agree with TRBD1. CDR1 and CDR2 (germline): SGHDT, YYEEEE. This CDR3 contains 15 residues. With V trimmed by 3 bases and J by 1 base, 5 bases remained unmatched. CDR3 amino acids: CASSSTGTGNTEAFF. The DNA for the CDR3 is TGTGCCAGCAGCTCCACCGGGACAGGGAACACTGAAGCTTTCTTT.

The chain has TRBV27 and TRBJ2-5; TRBD2 aligns across 7 bases. This CDR3 spans 14 amino acids. Looked up from germline, CDR1 is MNHEY and CDR2 is SMNVEV (reference sequence). With 4 bases clipped from V and 5 bases from J, the junction kept 7 bases outside the gene matches. The CDR3: CASSWTSHRETQYF. The CDR3 nucleotides are TGTGCCAGCAGTTGGACTAGTCACCGTGAGACCCAGTACTTC.

The chain couples TRBV4-3 to TRBJ1-2; perhaps TRBD1 as D (6 bases). CDR3 size: 17 residues. The germline V gene encodes CDR1 LGHNA and CDR2 YSLEER. The ends were cut back, 0 bases at V and 5 bases at J, with 19 bases in the middle. The CDR3 spells CASSQDLFGWQGYGYTF. The CDR3 DNA sequence: TGCGCCAGCAGCCAAGACCTCTTCGGGTGGCAGGGGTATGGCTACACCTTC.

The CDR3 spells CASSPTSRGSGNTIYF. As DNA, the CDR3 is TGTGCCAGCTCACCAACCAGTAGAGGGTCTGGAAACACCATATATTTT. This sequence joins TRBV18 and TRBJ1-3, with D uncertain. The CDR3 spans 16 residues. The germline V gene encodes CDR1 KGHSH and CDR2 LQKENI. The germline V and J ends were trimmed by 2 bases and 1 base, with 12 bases remaining between them.

J is TRBJ2-5 and V is TRBV2; D is ambiguous. Trimming took 1 base from V and 7 from J, leaving 4 bases between them. Germline CDR1 reads SNHLY; CDR2 reads FYNNEI. This CDR3 is 11 amino acids long. The CDR3 DNA is TGTGCCAGCAGTGAAGGAGGGACCCAGTACTTC. Residues: CASSEGGTQYF.

This sequence joins TRBV5-1 and TRBJ1-2; D remains ambiguous. V gave up 5 bases and J gave up 8 bases, with 22 bases separating them. The germline CDR1 and CDR2 sequences are SGHRS and YFSETQ. The CDR3 covers 15 residues. The DNA for the CDR3 is TGCGCCAGCAGGGCAGATATAGCCCAAATAAGGGGCTACACCTTC. Protein sequence: CASRADIAQIRGYTF.

CDR3 bases: TGTGCCAGCAGGACAAATCCCGGGACCCTTTATGGCTACACCTTC. Encoded protein: CASRTNPGTLYGYTF. The chain has TRBV28 and TRBJ1-2; a weak D match, TRBD1 (5 bases). Germline CDR1 is MDHEN and CDR2 is SYDVKM. V lost 6 bases to trimming and J lost 5 bases, with 19 bases between them. The length of the CDR3 is 15 residues.

The J gene is TRBJ2-3, the V gene TRBV9; 12 bases fit TRBD2. The germline gives CDR1 SGDLS, CDR2 YYNGEE. CDR3 length equals 17 residues. The junction had 4 bases not matched to a gene; V was cut back by 0 bases and J by 2 bases. The DNA of the CDR3 is TGTGCCAGCAGCGTAGGGGCTAGCGGGGGGGTCACAGATACGCAGTATTTT. As protein: CASSVGASGGVTDTQYF.

This chain uses TRBV28 with TRBJ2-1; D ambiguous. Trimming cost V 7 bases and J 1 base, with 8 bases left between them. Per the germline V gene, CDR1 is MDHEN and CDR2 is SYDVKM. CDR3 length: 13 amino acids. CDR3 nucleotide sequence: TGTGCCAGCAAAGTGGAATCCTACAATGAGCAGTTCTTC. Its translation: CASKVESYNEQFF.

V usage is TRBV9 and J usage is TRBJ2-5, with a tentative D call TRBD2 (6 bases). Germline V CDR1 and CDR2: SGDLS, YYNGEE. This CDR3 is built from 17 residues. V was clipped by 2 bases and J by 2 bases, with 19 bases between them. The CDR3, as DNA: TGTGCCAGCAGCGTTTCCCCACGGGCTGGGGGGCAAGAGACCCAGTACTTC. This translates into CASSVSPRAGGQETQYF. The whole variable domain, filled in from reference TRBV9 and TRBJ2-5, reads DSGVTQTPKHLITATGQRVTLRCSPRSGDLSVYWYQQSLDQGLQFLIQYYNGEERAKGNILERFSAQQFPDLHSELNLSSLELGDSALYFCASSVSPRAGGQETQYFGPGTRLLVL.

The V call is TRBV5-1, the J call TRBJ2-1; 14 nucleotides align to TRBD2. The V segment lost 3 bases and the J segment 3 bases; nucleotides outside the gene matches: 2. Germline CDR1 and CDR2: SGHRS and YFSETQ. The CDR3 runs to 16 residues. CDR3 in DNA: TGCGCCAGCAGCTCGGGGACTAGCGGGGGCTACAATGAGCAGTTCTTC. As protein: CASSSGTSGGYNEQFF. The complete variable domain, with remaining parts taken from reference TRBV5-1 and TRBJ2-1, reads KAGVTQTPRYLIKTRGQQVTLSCSPISGHRSVSWYQQTPGQGLQFLFEYFSETQRNKGNFPGRFSGRQFSNSRSEMNVSTLELGDSALYLCASSSGTSGGYNEQFFGPGTRLTVL.

The genes are TRBV14 and TRBJ2-7; D is perhaps TRBD2 (5 bases). V lost 4 bases and J lost 5, with 15 bases in between. The CDR3 has 14 amino acids. Germline V gene sequence: CDR1 SGHDN, CDR2 FVKESK. The CDR3 spells CASSPLVAGNEQYF. The CDR3 DNA follows: TGTGCCAGCAGCCCCCTCGTGGCCGGGAACGAGCAGTACTTC.

The chain carries TRBV11-2 and TRBJ2-2; D uncertain. The CDR3 runs to 14 residues. The germline gives CDR1 SGHAT, CDR2 FQNNGV. V was cut by 5 bases and J by 3 bases, with 10 bases left in between. CDR3 DNA: TGTGCCAGCAGCGCGCAGAGCCACACCGGGGAGCTGTTTTTT. Translated: CASSAQSHTGELFF.

J is TRBJ2-5 and V is TRBV7-8; D gene ambiguous. This CDR3 spans 14 amino acids. Between the trimmed V and J ends, which lost 3 bases and 1 base, there was a span of 9 bases. The V gene's germline CDR1 is SGHVS and CDR2 FQNEAQ. The CDR3 sequence is CASSLYTTQETQYF. The CDR3 nucleotides read TGTGCCAGCAGCTTGTATACAACCCAAGAGACCCAGTACTTC. The full variable domain, with the rest looked up from reference TRBV7-8 and TRBJ2-5, is GAGVSQSPRYKVAKRGQDVALRCDPISGHVSLFWYQQALGQGPEFLTYFQNEAQLDKSGLPSDRFFAERPEGSVSTLKIQRTQQEDSAVYLCASSLYTTQETQYFGPGTRLLVL.

V gene TRBV5-3 combines with J gene TRBJ1-5; D is possibly TRBD1 (6 bases). Being an ORF, TRBV5-3 has a function that is uncertain. The CDR3 consists of 16 residues. Trimming took 6 bases from V and 3 from J, leaving 19 bases between them. The CDR3 DNA follows: TGTGCCAGAAACAGGGCCACGACGGAGCCCAATCAGCCCCAGCATTTT. The encoded protein is CARNRATTEPNQPQHF.

The rearrangement uses TRBV4-2 and TRBJ2-1; no definite D call. V shed 0 bases and J shed 10 bases, with 16 bases lying between them. Germline V gives CDR1 LGHNA, CDR2 YNFKEQ. The CDR3 contains 15 residues. CDR3 DNA sequence: TGTGCCAGCAGCCAAGATTGGTCCAGTAGAGGCGAGCAGTTCTTC. Its translation is CASSQDWSSRGEQFF.

The V and J genes are TRBV2 and TRBJ2-6; D not certain. The CDR3 extends over 17 amino acids. The V and J ends lost 3 bases and 6 bases respectively, with 18 bases between them. Looked up from germline, CDR1 is SNHLY and CDR2 is FYNNEI. CDR3 nucleotide sequence: TGTGCCAGCAGTGAGCTCCCGACGATGCTCGAGGCCAACGTCCTGACTTTC. Translation gives CASSELPTMLEANVLTF.

The genes are TRBV7-8 and TRBJ1-5; D gene uncertain. The CDR3 runs to 13 residues. Germline V gene data show CDR1 as SGHVS and CDR2 as FQNEAQ. V gave up 2 bases and J gave up 4 bases, with 6 bases separating them. DNA for the CDR3: TGTGCCAGCAGCTTAACCACAAATCAGCCCCAGCATTTT. It encodes CASSLTTNQPQHF.